This T cell receptor (beta chain) was captured by sequencing in a study of beta chain features in type 1 diabetes. Points from the study as a whole: A greater similarity of naive, central memory and Treg TCRB repertoires was seen among patients than among healthy donors.

TCRB transcripts that were expressed got sequenced, as all of the isolated RNA had been reverse transcribed. Clones were read by immunoSEQ multiplex PCR, and TCRdb kept only the in-frame ones, dropping some. Of hundreds of thousands of clones listed, roughly 15% are singletons. This clone has just a few counts. Its antigen remains unidentified. V was trimmed by 0 bases and J by 5 bases, leaving 8 bases between them. This CDR3 region has 14 residues. Per the germline V gene, CDR1 is SNHLY and CDR2 is FYNNEI. This sequence originates from a woman younger than 35 in good health. Sequenced material: naive CD4+ T cells from blood. The chain has TRBV2 and TRBJ2-1; D remains unclear. The CDR3 bases are TGTGCCAGCAGTGAAGCGCGCGCCGACAATGAGCAGTTCTTC. This translates into CASSEARADNEQFF.